One and the same sample provided the 17 T cell receptor beta chains below, sequenced in a study of T-cell memory formation after mild COVID-19. Using its own MiXCR run on the 5' RACE reads, TCRdb lists one record per CDR3 protein. The data show 450,000 to 650,000 distinct CDR3 sequences, roughly 18% seen once. Material: PBMCs or a T cell subset sorted from them (not recorded which). The receptors were gathered from an adult woman who had mild COVID-19 (a few samples of this study predate the infection). Cell type and time point are not known.

This clonotype was observed a single time. The J gene is TRBJ1-2, the V gene TRBV20-1; possible D gene TRBD1, 6 bases. The germline CDR1 and CDR2 sequences are DFQATT and SNEGSKA (reference sequence). The CDR3 sequence is 13 residues long. V was shortened by 0 bases and J by 4 bases, with 9 bases between the two germline ends. CDR3 bases: TGCAGTGCTAGAGATGAACAGGGCTATGGCTACACCTTC. Its protein is CSARDEQGYGYTF.

This clonotype was observed a few times. V and J are TRBV5-1 and TRBJ2-2, with D perhaps TRBD2 (6 bases). Germline V gene sequence: CDR1 SGHRS, CDR2 YFSETQ. This CDR3 contains 14 residues. V lost 4 bases and J lost 9, with 16 bases in between. The CDR3 DNA reads as TGCGCCAGCAGCCCGGAGGGACCCCCTCGGGAGCTGTTTTTT. It translates to CASSPEGPPRELFF.

In this sample, this clonotype turned up a few times. The chain uses TRBV6-1 and TRBJ1-2; TRBD1 might be the D (5 bases). Per germline, CDR1 MNHNS and CDR2 SASEGT. The CDR3 sequence is 12 residues long. Trimming stripped 7 bases from V and 5 bases from J, with 11 bases between. CDR3 nucleotides: TGTGCCAGCATCCGGGGCCTTTATGGCTACACCTTC. It is translated as CASIRGLYGYTF.

J is TRBJ2-7 and V is TRBV15, with a possible D match to TRBD1 (6 bases). Per the germline V gene, CDR1 is LNHNV and CDR2 is YYDKDF (reference sequence). V dropped 0 bases and J dropped 2 bases, with 11 bases sitting between them. The CDR3 totals 15 residues. CDR3 protein: CATSRDGGTTYEQYF. CDR3 sequence (DNA): TGTGCCACCAGCAGAGATGGTGGGACAACCTACGAGCAGTACTTC.

The gene calls are TRBV5-1 and TRBJ1-1; D ambiguous. V was pared by 2 bases and J by 3 bases, with 14 bases between. The CDR3 consists of 15 residues. From germline, CDR1 is SGHRS and CDR2 YFSETQ. In DNA form, the CDR3 reads TGCGCCAGCAGCTTTCGTCACGGCGGGGACACTGAAGCTTTCTTT. Protein: CASSFRHGGDTEAFF.

This clonotype has a handful of counts. The gene calls are TRBV11-3 and TRBJ2-7; possibly TRBD2 for D (5 bases). The CDR3 is made up of 14 amino acids. Per the germline V gene, CDR1 is SGHNT and CDR2 is YENEEA. V lost 0 bases, J lost 2 bases, and 8 bases lay in between. Here the CDR3 reads CASSLEAAAYEQYF. CDR3 bases: TGTGCCAGCAGCTTAGAAGCGGCAGCCTACGAGCAGTACTTC.

This clonotype was detected a few times. The chain joins TRBV7-9 to TRBJ2-5, with a weak D call TRBD2 (7 bases). Trimming left V 1 base short and J 1 base short, with 13 bases between. There are 16 residues in the CDR3. Germline CDR1 reads SEHNR; CDR2 reads FQNEAQ (reference sequence). This CDR3 reads CASSLGSGGLQETQYF. CDR3 sequence (DNA): TGTGCCAGCAGCTTAGGCTCGGGGGGCCTCCAAGAGACCCAGTACTTC.

The chain recombines TRBV4-1 with TRBJ2-1, with D tentatively TRBD2 (6 bases). CDR3 length: 15 residues. Germline V gene lookup returns CDR1 MGHRA and CDR2 YSYEKL. V dropped 4 bases and J dropped 4 bases, with 14 bases sitting between them. DNA of the CDR3: TGCGCCAGCAGCCCCAGCTACGCGGGGTACAATGAGCAGTTCTTC. Protein product: CASSPSYAGYNEQFF.

This chain uses TRBV9 with TRBJ1-1, with D perhaps TRBD1 (5 bases). This CDR3 contains 14 residues. From germline, CDR1 is SGDLS and CDR2 YYNGEE. Trimming left V 4 bases short and J 6 bases short, with 16 bases between. CDR3 nucleotides: TGTGCCAGCAGCTCATCTCGGCAGGGCGCTGAAGCTTTCTTT. It translates to CASSSSRQGAEAFF.

The J gene is TRBJ2-5, the V gene TRBV5-4, with a tentative D call TRBD1 (6 bases). Between the trimmed V and J ends, which lost 0 bases and 4 bases, there was a span of 16 bases. Germline CDR1 reads SGHNT; CDR2 reads YYREEE (reference sequence). This CDR3 comprises 16 residues. The CDR3 DNA follows: TGTGCCAGCAGCTTGGAGGGGGAGAGGGCAAGAGAGACCCAGTACTTC. As protein: CASSLEGERARETQYF.

The chain uses TRBV4-1 and TRBJ2-5; D uncertain. The CDR3 sequence is 15 residues long. V was pared by 1 base and J by 4 bases, with 13 bases between. CDR1 is MGHRA, CDR2 YSYEKL, per germline. CDR3 DNA sequence: TGCGCCAGCAGCCAAGGGCTACCCGATAGAGAGACCCAGTACTTC. It encodes CASSQGLPDRETQYF.

The V gene is TRBV6-5, the J gene TRBJ2-7; 10 nucleotides line up with TRBD1. This CDR3 has 14 residues. Germline trimming cut 6 bases from V and 2 bases from J; bases unmatched to any gene: 4. The germline gives CDR1 MNHEY, CDR2 SVGAGI. CDR3 in amino acids: CASSRTGGPYEQYF. CDR3 bases: TGTGCCAGCAGCCGGACAGGGGGTCCCTACGAGCAGTACTTC.

V is TRBV7-9 and J is TRBJ1-1; D not certain. Trimming pared 5 bases from V and 7 bases from J, leaving 8 bases between. Germline CDR1 SEHNR, CDR2 FQNEAQ (reference sequence). The CDR3 extends over 11 amino acids. CDR3 sequence reads: CASSPRYEAFF. The DNA for the CDR3 is TGTGCCAGCAGCCCGCGTTATGAAGCTTTCTTT.

This clonotype was counted ten times or more. The chain is built from TRBV5-1 and TRBJ2-1, with D maybe TRBD2 (5 bases). This CDR3 has 12 amino acids. With 1 base removed from V and 9 bases from J, the gap between germline ends came to 8 bases. Germline CDR1 reads SGHRS; CDR2 reads YFSETQ. DNA for the CDR3: TGCGCCAGCAGCTTGAACGAGGGTGAGCAGTTCTTC. This gives the protein CASSLNEGEQFF.

The V gene is TRBV7-9, the J gene TRBJ2-1; unclear D gene. Germline CDR1 SEHNR, CDR2 FQNEAQ (reference sequence). The CDR3 contains 17 residues. V lost 3 bases and J lost 5, with 20 bases in between. The CDR3 sequence is CASSLTPRSVPHNEQFF. In DNA form, the CDR3 reads TGTGCCAGCAGCTTGACCCCACGGTCAGTTCCCCACAATGAGCAGTTCTTC.

In this sample, this clonotype turned up a few times. V is TRBV11-2 and J is TRBJ2-1; the D gene is possibly TRBD1 (6 bases). The CDR3 extends over 17 amino acids. Between the trimmed V and J ends, which lost 5 bases and 0 bases, there was a span of 17 bases. The germline CDR1 and CDR2 sequences are SGHAT and FQNNGV. The CDR3 DNA is TGTGCCAGCAGCCTATGGGGAGAAGGGGGCTCCTACAATGAGCAGTTCTTC. Its translation is CASSLWGEGGSYNEQFF. The whole variable domain, filled in from reference TRBV11-2 and TRBJ2-1, reads EAGVAQSPRYKIIEKRQSVAFWCNPISGHATLYWYQQILGQGPKLLIQFQNNGVVDDSQLPKDRFSAERLKGVDSTLKIQPAKLEDSAVYLCASSLWGEGGSYNEQFFGPGTRLTVL.

This clonotype was seen at least ten times. This sequence joins TRBV4-2 and TRBJ2-5; D might be TRBD1 (5 bases). This CDR3 comprises 14 residues. V was cut by 1 base and J by 2 bases, with 8 bases left in between. Germline CDR1 reads LGHNA; CDR2 reads YNFKEQ. CDR3: CASSQGGGQETQYF. The CDR3 DNA is TGTGCCAGCAGCCAAGGGGGCGGACAAGAGACCCAGTACTTC.